This T cell receptor beta chain came from a study of CD8 T cells in Susac syndrome. Between the trimmed V and J ends, which lost 7 bases and 0 bases, there was a span of 13 bases. Germline CDR1 SNHLY, CDR2 FYNNEI. This CDR3 is built from 14 residues. RNA, at roughly 0.5 to 1 ug, was reverse transcribed with random hexamers. Amplification of TCR beta CDR3 was carried out by immunoSEQ multiplex PCR, which covered 54 Vbeta and 13 Jbeta segments. TCRdb called the immunoSEQ multiplex PCR reads again in MiXCR, with one record for every CDR3 protein. The sample lists about 210,000 distinct CDR3 sequences; roughly 96% were seen once. Sequencing of TCR beta was performed on blood CD8+ and CD4+ T cells.

Sequences were obtained from CD4+ T cells from PBMCs. The receptor was isolated from a human donor with multiple sclerosis. The chain uses TRBV2 and TRBJ2-7, with unresolved D. The CDR3 DNA follows: TGTGCCAGCAAAAGGACCTTAAGCTCCTACGAGCAGTACTTC. Encoded protein: CASKRTLSSYEQYF.